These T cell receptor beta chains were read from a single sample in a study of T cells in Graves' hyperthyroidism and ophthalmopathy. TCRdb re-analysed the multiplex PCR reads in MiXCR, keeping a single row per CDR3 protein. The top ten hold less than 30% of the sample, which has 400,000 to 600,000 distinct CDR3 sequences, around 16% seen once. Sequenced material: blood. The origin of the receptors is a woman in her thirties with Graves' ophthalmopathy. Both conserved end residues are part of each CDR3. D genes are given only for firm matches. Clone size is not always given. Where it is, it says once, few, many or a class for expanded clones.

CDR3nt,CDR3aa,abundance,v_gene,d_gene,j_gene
TGTGCCAGCAGTTTAGCTGGGGGGGATTCACCCCTCCACTTT,CASSLAGGDSPLHF,many,TRBV12-3/TRBV12-4,NA,TRBJ1-6
TGTGCCAGCAGCCCCCGGACAGGGGTTTCACCCCTCCACTTT,CASSPRTGVSPLHF,few,TRBV7-2,TRBD1,TRBJ1-6
TGCAGCATATATGACAGGGGGCCCTACGAGCAGTACTTC,CSIYDRGPYEQYF,few,TRBV29-1,TRBD1,TRBJ2-7
TGTGCCAGCAGCTGGGGTCCAGGGGATGGTGGAAAACTGTTTTTT,CASSWGPGDGGKLFF,many,TRBV7-2,NA,TRBJ1-4
TGCAGTGCTAGTCCCAGTTTGTCCTACGAGCAGTACTTC,CSASPSLSYEQYF,many,TRBV20-1,NA,TRBJ2-7
TGTGCCAGCAGTAGGACCCTCCAGGGCCTATACAATGAGCAGTTCTTC,CASSRTLQGLYNEQFF,NA,TRBV27,NA,TRBJ2-1
TGTGCCAGCAGCTTAGGCGGGACTAGCTTATACGAGCAGTACTTC,CASSLGGTSLYEQYF,NA,TRBV7-3,TRBD2,TRBJ2-7
TGCAGTGCTTCTAGCGGGAGTGCCTACAATGAGCAGTTCTTC,CSASSGSAYNEQFF,many,TRBV20-1,TRBD2,TRBJ2-1
TGCAGTGCTAGAGACCCCCTTGCGGGGGGAGCCACCTTC,CSARDPLAGGATF,few,TRBV20-1,NA,TRBJ1-2
TGTGCCAGCAGCTTGGCCTCACGGGGGGTCTACGAGCAGTACTTC,CASSLASRGVYEQYF,many,TRBV7-2,TRBD2,TRBJ2-7
TGTGCCAGTAAAAGGGGGCAGATCGACACTGAAGCTTTCTTT,CASKRGQIDTEAFF,NA,TRBV19,TRBD1,TRBJ1-1
TGTGCCAGCAGCTATGGACTGGGGACCACTGAAGCTTTCTTT,CASSYGLGTTEAFF,many,TRBV7-8,NA,TRBJ1-1
TGTGCCAGCAGCTTGGACAGGGGGGCTGAAGCTTTCTTT,CASSLDRGAEAFF,many,TRBV7-2,TRBD1,TRBJ1-1
TGTGCCAGCAGTAAGCGGACAGGGGCAAATCAGCCCCAGCATTTT,CASSKRTGANQPQHF,NA,TRBV6-2/TRBV6-3,TRBD1,TRBJ1-5
TGTGCCAGCACCGGGACTAGCAGGGAGACCCAGTACTTC,CASTGTSRETQYF,NA,TRBV7-9,TRBD2,TRBJ2-5
TGCAGTGCTAGAGTGGGACCCAGCACAGATACGCAGTATTTT,CSARVGPSTDTQYF,many,TRBV20-1,NA,TRBJ2-3
TGTGCCAGCAGTGAGCGGGGGAACACCGGGGAGCTGTTTTTT,CASSERGNTGELFF,many,TRBV28,TRBD2,TRBJ2-2
TGTGCCAGCAGTCCCGAGACTAGCGGGGCTAGCACAGATACGCAGTATTTT,CASSPETSGASTDTQYF,NA,TRBV2,TRBD2,TRBJ2-3
TGTGCCAGCAGTGAAGCGACTAGCCACGTAAGCTCCTACAATGAGCAGTTCTTC,CASSEATSHVSSYNEQFF,many,TRBV2,TRBD2,TRBJ2-1
TGTGCCAGCAGTGAGCAGGTGAGGGAAGCTTTCTTT,CASSEQVREAFF,many,TRBV2,NA,TRBJ1-1
TGTGCCAGCTCAGCCACCAGCGGGACCCAAGAGACCCAGTACTTC,CASSATSGTQETQYF,once,TRBV18,TRBD2,TRBJ2-5
TGTGCCAGCAGTGATTCCTTAGTGAAGCCCCAGCATTTT,CASSDSLVKPQHF,NA,TRBV6-1,NA,TRBJ1-5
TGTGCCTGGAGCTCGCGCGGCGGGAGAAGGGAGACCCAGTACTTC,CAWSSRGGRRETQYF,NA,TRBV30,TRBD2,TRBJ2-5
TGTGCCAGCAGCTTCCCCACGGGACGGAGGAATACCTACGAGCAGTACTTC,CASSFPTGRRNTYEQYF,few,TRBV28,NA,TRBJ2-7
TGCGCCAGCAGGGAACCGACGGGACGTAACTACAATGAGCAGTTCTTC,CASREPTGRNYNEQFF,few,TRBV4-1,NA,TRBJ2-1
TGTGCCAGCAGCCCACAGGGGTGGGACACTGAAGCTTTCTTT,CASSPQGWDTEAFF,many,TRBV7-9,TRBD1,TRBJ1-1
TGTGCCAGCAGTCGTTCTAGCGGGTACAATGAGCAGTTCTTC,CASSRSSGYNEQFF,many,TRBV6-2/TRBV6-3,TRBD2,TRBJ2-1
TGTGCCAGCACTCCGGGACAGGGTCGTCCTAGCGGGAGATACGAGCAGTACTTC,CASTPGQGRPSGRYEQYF,many,TRBV6-2/TRBV6-3,NA,TRBJ2-7
TGTGCCAGCAGCTACGACAGGGGCACAGATACGCAGTATTTT,CASSYDRGTDTQYF,many,TRBV7-2,TRBD1,TRBJ2-3
TGCGCCAGCAGCGAGGACAGGGCTTACGAGCAGTACTTC,CASSEDRAYEQYF,many,TRBV5-1,TRBD1,TRBJ2-7
TGTGCCAGCACTGGACTGACTAGCGGGAGGTACGAGCAGTACTTC,CASTGLTSGRYEQYF,many,TRBV6-1,TRBD2,TRBJ2-7
TGTGCCAGCAGTGATGAGGGGTCGACGAGGGGAAAACTGTTTTTT,CASSDEGSTRGKLFF,many,TRBV6-1,NA,TRBJ1-4
TGCGCCAGCAGCTTGGTTCGGCTAGCGGGAGAATTTCAGTACGAGCAGTACTTC,CASSLVRLAGEFQYEQYF,NA,TRBV5-1,TRBD2,TRBJ2-7
TGTGCCAGCGGGGGGGCTGAAGCTTTCTTT,CASGGAEAFF,many,TRBV6-1,NA,TRBJ1-1
TGCAGTGCTAGAAAGGGTCCAGATACGCAGTATTTT,CSARKGPDTQYF,many,TRBV20-1,NA,TRBJ2-3
TGTGCCTGGAGTGGGGGGAGGAGTGGTGAAGCTTTCTTT,CAWSGGRSGEAFF,many,TRBV30,NA,TRBJ1-1
TGTGCCAGCAGCTTAGTTTCAGGGTTTAATCAGCCCCAGCATTTT,CASSLVSGFNQPQHF,many,TRBV7-8,NA,TRBJ1-5
TGCAGTGCTAGACGGGGATTCTCCTACAATGAGCAGTTCTTC,CSARRGFSYNEQFF,NA,TRBV20-1,NA,TRBJ2-1
TGCAGTGCTCTCGGGCTAGCGGGTTACAATGAGCAGTTCTTC,CSALGLAGYNEQFF,NA,TRBV20-1,TRBD2,TRBJ2-1
TGTGCCAGCAGTTACGGGGCTAGTGCAGATACGCAGTATTTT,CASSYGASADTQYF,few,TRBV6-2/TRBV6-3,NA,TRBJ2-3
TGTGCCAGCAGTGAAAGCTGGGTGTTTACTGAAGCTTTCTTT,CASSESWVFTEAFF,many,TRBV2,NA,TRBJ1-1
TGTGCCAGCAGTTCGCTCACCCGGGACAGCTTTTTAGCCCAGCATTTT,CASSSLTRDSFLAQHF,many,TRBV28,TRBD1,TRBJ1-5
TGTGCCACACGCAGGGGTTTGGTTGAAAAACTGTTTTTT,CATRRGLVEKLFF,few,TRBV6-1,NA,TRBJ1-4
TGCAGCGTTCTGGCGACATCGTCCTACAATGAGCAGTTCTTC,CSVLATSSYNEQFF,few,TRBV29-1,NA,TRBJ2-1
TGTGCCAGCAACGAAGGGGCTAGCGGGAATTCCTACAATGAGCAGTTCTTC,CASNEGASGNSYNEQFF,many,TRBV4-2,TRBD2,TRBJ2-1
TGTGCCAGCAGCTCACCCGACAGGGTAAACAATGAGCAGTTCTTC,CASSSPDRVNNEQFF,few,TRBV6-2/TRBV6-3,TRBD1,TRBJ2-1
TGCAGTGCTAGGGTATCCTCCGGGACTAGCGGATACAATGAGCAGTTCTTC,CSARVSSGTSGYNEQFF,many,TRBV20-1,TRBD2,TRBJ2-1
TGTGCCAGCAGTTTACCCGGACAGGGGTATAGTGAGCAGTTCTTC,CASSLPGQGYSEQFF,many,TRBV28,TRBD1,TRBJ2-1
TGTGCCAGTAGGGAACTAGCGGGAGACAATGAGCAGTTCTTC,CASRELAGDNEQFF,NA,TRBV19,TRBD2,TRBJ2-1
TGTGCCACCAGCGACCCCGGGCAGGGCTACTACGAGCAGTACTTC,CATSDPGQGYYEQYF,once,TRBV24-1,NA,TRBJ2-7
TGTGCCGGGGACAAAAACACCGGGGAGCTGTTTTTT,CAGDKNTGELFF,NA,TRBV30,NA,TRBJ2-2
TGCGCCAGCAGGGCATCGTCTAGCGGCCGCTCCTACAATGAGCAGTTCTTC,CASRASSSGRSYNEQFF,NA,TRBV5-1,TRBD2,TRBJ2-1
TGTGCCATCAGTGAGTCTCCGGCAGGCTATGAAAAACTGTTTTTT,CAISESPAGYEKLFF,few,TRBV10-3,NA,TRBJ1-4
TGTGCCAGCAGCGTAGGGACAGGGTCGGTCGAGACCCAGTACTTC,CASSVGTGSVETQYF,few,TRBV9,TRBD1,TRBJ2-5
TGCAGTGCTAGAGATGAGGGCCCTGAAGCTTTCTTT,CSARDEGPEAFF,NA,TRBV20-1,NA,TRBJ1-1